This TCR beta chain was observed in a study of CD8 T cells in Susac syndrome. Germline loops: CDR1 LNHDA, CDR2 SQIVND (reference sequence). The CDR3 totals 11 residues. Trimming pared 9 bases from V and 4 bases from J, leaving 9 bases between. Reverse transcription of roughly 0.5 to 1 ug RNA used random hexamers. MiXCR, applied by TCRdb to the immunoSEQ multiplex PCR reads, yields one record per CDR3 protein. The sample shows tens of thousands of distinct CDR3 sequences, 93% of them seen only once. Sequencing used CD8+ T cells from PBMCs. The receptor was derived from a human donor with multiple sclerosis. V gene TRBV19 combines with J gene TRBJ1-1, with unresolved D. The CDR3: CASTLATEAFF. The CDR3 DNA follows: TGTGCCAGCACCCTGGCCACTGAAGCTTTCTTT.